This TCR beta chain was found in a study of T-cell reconstitution after alpha-beta-depleted transplantation in children. Study findings and constraints: For some patients, TCRbeta diversity was high at day 60 because of recipient T cells and thymic progenitors that survived. Several hundred expanded graft clones reportedly supplied alpha-beta T cells about two months after transplant. When one year had passed after transplant, most T-cell counts and diversity came from newly produced T cells.

The TCRbeta library incorporated unique molecular identifiers. Each CDR3 protein gets one entry after TCRdb re-called the PCR reads with MiXCR. The sample consists of 600,000 to 700,000 distinct CDR3 sequences, 10% to 15% of them appearing once. A note on this clonotype: Its antigen remains unknown.

This CDR3 region has 14 residues. From germline, CDR1 is LNHNV and CDR2 YYDKDF (reference sequence). Deletions cut 0 bases from V and 4 bases from J, with 9 bases between. The gene calls are TRBV15 and TRBJ2-5; maybe TRBD1 (6 bases). This TCR was recovered from a girl under 10 years old with congenital amegakaryocytic thrombocytopenia, due to receive a stem cell transplant. The specimen comprised PBMCs, sampled before TCRalphabeta/CD19-depleted stem cell transplant. DNA for the CDR3: TGTGCCACCAGCAGAGATCTAGGGGGAGAGACCCAGTACTTC. This sequence encodes CATSRDLGGETQYF.